This T cell receptor (beta chain) was sequenced during a study of cytomegalovirus exposure and HLA in healthy donors. Regarding this clone: What it binds is not known.

General study findings and limits: The study found most TCR sequences rare, yet found some public TCRs in many donors. Cytomegalovirus-associated status was assigned to 164 TCR beta chains. Specificity for CMV antigens was confirmed in vitro for three of the CMV-associated chains.

Assay: immunoSEQ multiplex PCR; the TCRdb copy retains only in-frame clones and omits some. The sample holds approximately 49,000 clones, about 91% seen once. This clonotype was obtained from a man between 18 and 35 years old in good health and CMV-seronegative. The sample consisted of PBMCs.

CDR3 bases: TGTGCCAGTAGGGGACTAGACACAGATACGCAGTATTTT. It translates to CASRGLDTDTQYF. The chain recombines TRBV19 with TRBJ2-3; 8 bases agree with TRBD2. This CDR3 is built from 13 residues. The V segment lost 6 bases and the J segment 2 bases; nucleotides outside the gene matches: 1. CDR1 and CDR2 from the germline V gene are LNHDA and SQIVND (reference sequence). The full variable domain, with the rest looked up from reference TRBV19 and TRBJ2-3, is DGGITQSPKYLFRKEGQNVTLSCEQNLNHDAMYWYRQDPGQGLRLIYYSQIVNDFQKGDIAEGYSVSREKKESFPLTVTSAQKNPTAFYLCASRGLDTDTQYFGPGTRLTVL.